This TCR beta chain was identified in a study of blood T cell repertoires in COVID-19. Study details: The samples span acute and convalescent COVID-19 from the United States, Italy and Spain. In each case, the material was cDNA or gDNA derived from T cells, B-cell-depleted T cells, or PBMCs.

The authors' processing: Reference gene primers were amplified, and this amplification served to estimate nucleated cell counts. Method: immunoSEQ multiplex PCR; TCRdb's copy keeps in-frame clones and lacks some. D and trimming were read from the DNA, whereas the V and J calls and clone size are those reported in that table. There are 250,000 to 300,000 clones in the sample; around four fifths occur only once, and 4.5% to 7% lies in the top ten. The length of the CDR3 is 15 residues. CDR1 and CDR2 (germline): MDHEN, SYDVKM. V gave up 1 base and J gave up 2 bases, with 9 bases separating them. The chain employs TRBV28 and TRBJ1-5; D gene ambiguous. The source is a man of 80 years or more with acute or convalescent COVID-19. What was sequenced was peripheral blood. CDR3 residues: CASSLSLSGNQPQHF. Written as DNA, the CDR3 is TGTGCCAGCAGTTTATCCCTGTCGGGCAATCAGCCCCAGCATTTT.